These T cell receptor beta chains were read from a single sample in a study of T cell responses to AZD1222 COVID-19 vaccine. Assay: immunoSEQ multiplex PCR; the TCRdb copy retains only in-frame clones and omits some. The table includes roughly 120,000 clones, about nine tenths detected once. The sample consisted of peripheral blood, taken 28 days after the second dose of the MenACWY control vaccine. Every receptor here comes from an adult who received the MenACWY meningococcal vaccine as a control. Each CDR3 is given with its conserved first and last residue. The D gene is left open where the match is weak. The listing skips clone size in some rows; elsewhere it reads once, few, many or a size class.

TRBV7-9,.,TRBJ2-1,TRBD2,CASSPRLAGDNEQFF,TGTGCCAGCAGCCCTCGACTAGCGGGGGACAATGAGCAGTTCTTC
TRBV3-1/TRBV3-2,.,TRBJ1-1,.,CASSQDGGAFF,TGTGCCAGCAGCCAAGATGGGGGGGCTTTCTTT
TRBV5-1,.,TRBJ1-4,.,CASSFRGPHEKLFF,TGCGCCAGCAGCTTCAGGGGCCCCCATGAAAAACTGTTTTTT
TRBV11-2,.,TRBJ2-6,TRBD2,CASSSLAGQLGANVLTF,TGTGCCAGCAGCTCTCTAGCGGGCCAGCTAGGGGCCAACGTCCTGACTTTC
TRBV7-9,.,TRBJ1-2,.,CASSPSGGDYGYTF,TGTGCCAGCAGCCCAAGCGGAGGAGACTATGGCTACACCTTC
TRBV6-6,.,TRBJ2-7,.,CASSPLWTYEQYF,TGTGCCAGCAGCCCCCTCTGGACCTACGAGCAGTACTTC
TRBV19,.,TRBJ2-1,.,CASRDLGYEQFF,TGTGCCAGTAGGGACTTAGGTTATGAGCAGTTCTTC
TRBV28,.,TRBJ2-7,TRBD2,CASSLRAGNSYEQYF,TGTGCCAGCAGTTTACGAGCGGGGAACTCCTACGAGCAGTACTTC
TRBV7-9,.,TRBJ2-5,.,CASTARGETQYF,TGTGCCAGCACCGCGAGGGGCGAGACCCAGTACTTC
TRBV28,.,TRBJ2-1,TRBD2,CASSLRLSGGHNEQFF,TGTGCCAGCAGTTTAAGGCTTAGCGGGGGTCACAATGAGCAGTTCTTC
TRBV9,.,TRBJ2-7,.,CASSVEATYEQYF,TGTGCCAGCAGCGTAGAAGCGACCTACGAGCAGTACTTC
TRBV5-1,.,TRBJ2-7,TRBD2,CASSSTGTSGPWEQYF,TGCGCCAGCAGCTCGACCGGGACTAGCGGGCCGTGGGAGCAGTACTTC
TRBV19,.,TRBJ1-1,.,CASSIRESTGRNPNTEAFF,TGTGCCAGTAGTATACGAGAGAGTACAGGGCGCAACCCGAACACTGAAGCTTTCTTT
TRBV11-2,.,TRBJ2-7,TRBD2,CASSPLGREVSYEQYF,TGTGCCAGCAGCCCCCTCGGGCGGGAGGTATCCTACGAGCAGTACTTC
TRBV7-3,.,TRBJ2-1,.,CASSYTPGEQFF,TGTGCCAGCAGTTACACCCCCGGCGAGCAGTTCTTC
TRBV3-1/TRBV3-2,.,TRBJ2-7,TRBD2,CASSQDPRGGSYEQYF,TGTGCCAGCAGCCAAGATCCTCGGGGGGGCTCCTACGAGCAGTACTTC
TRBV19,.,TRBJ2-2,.,CASSMLQASQGELFF,TGTGCCAGTAGTATGCTACAGGCCTCTCAGGGGGAGCTGTTTTTT
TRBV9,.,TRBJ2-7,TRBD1,CASSVGTGHYEQYF,TGTGCCAGCAGCGTCGGGACAGGGCATTATGAGCAGTACTTC
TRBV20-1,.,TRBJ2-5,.,CSATIGETQYF,TGCAGTGCTACCATTGGGGAGACCCAGTACTTC
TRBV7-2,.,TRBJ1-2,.,CASSLADRNYGYTF,TGTGCCAGCAGCTTAGCAGACAGGAACTATGGCTACACCTTC
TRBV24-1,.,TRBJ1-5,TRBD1,CATRGGGEGQPQHF,TGTGCCACCAGGGGAGGGGGCGAAGGTCAGCCCCAGCATTTT
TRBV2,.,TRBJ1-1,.,CASNFLENTEAFF,TGTGCCAGCAATTTCCTGGAGAACACTGAAGCTTTCTTT
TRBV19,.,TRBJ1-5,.,CASSIPPSNQPQHF,TGTGCCAGTAGTATCCCCCCAAGCAATCAGCCCCAGCATTTT
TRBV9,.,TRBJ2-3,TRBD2,CASSERGGGTDTQYF,TGTGCCAGCAGCGAGAGGGGCGGGGGGACAGATACGCAGTATTTT
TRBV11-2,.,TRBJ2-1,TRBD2,CASSAVSGVYNEQFF,TGTGCCAGCAGCGCCGTTAGCGGGGTCTACAATGAGCAGTTCTTC
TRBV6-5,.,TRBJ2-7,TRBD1,CATSRDRVYEQYF,TGTGCCACATCCCGGGACAGGGTCTACGAGCAGTACTTC
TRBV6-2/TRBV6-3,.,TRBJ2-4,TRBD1,CASSPDRGRNIQYF,TGTGCCAGCAGTCCCGACAGGGGAAGAAACATTCAGTACTTC
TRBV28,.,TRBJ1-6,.,CASSFRGGGADYNSPLHF,TGTGCCAGCAGTTTCAGGGGCGGCGGCGCGGACTATAATTCACCCCTCCACTTT
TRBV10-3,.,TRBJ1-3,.,CAISESGALGNTIYF,TGTGCCATCAGTGAGTCTGGGGCGCTCGGGAACACCATATATTTT
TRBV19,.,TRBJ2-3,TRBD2,CASSGTSADTQYF,TGTGCCAGTAGTGGGACTAGCGCAGATACGCAGTATTTT
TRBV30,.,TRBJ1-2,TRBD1,CAWSQDRGSNYGYTF,TGTGCCTGGAGCCAAGACAGGGGCTCTAACTATGGCTACACCTTC
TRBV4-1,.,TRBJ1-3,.,CASSQGNTGYSGNTIYF,TGCGCCAGCAGCCAAGGGAATACAGGATACTCTGGAAACACCATATATTTT
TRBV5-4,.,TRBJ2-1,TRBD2,CASSAPGTSGRISGEQFF,TGTGCCAGCAGCGCTCCCGGGACTAGCGGGAGAATATCGGGTGAGCAGTTCTTC
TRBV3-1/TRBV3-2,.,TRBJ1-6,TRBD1,CASSHTGVNSPLHF,TGTGCCAGCAGCCATACAGGGGTTAATTCACCCCTCCACTTT
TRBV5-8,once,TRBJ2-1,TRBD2,CASSFGTSGAVWYNEQFF,TGTGCCAGCAGCTTCGGAACTAGCGGGGCGGTGTGGTACAATGAGCAGTTCTTC